The subject of this entry is one TCR beta chain. Its antigen specificity is not known. Per-base quality was not reported, and no clone a single base away is much larger than it. The time point label of this sample denotes: persistent/refractory GD, antithyroid drugs over 5 years with positive TRAb. For both TCR sequencing and RNA sequencing, RNA was extracted from PBMCs in TRIzol. Graves' disease was diagnosed according to American Thyroid Association guidelines. Patients were recruited from an endocrinology department in Xi'an, China. From each patient, roughly 9 milliliters of peripheral blood was collected into an EDTA anticoagulant tube. Ficoll Paque Plus density gradient separation was used to isolate PBMCs, and no further T cell sorting was done. An Agilent 2100 Bioanalyzer and agarose gel were used to check RNA quality, while a NanoDrop 2000 measured RNA concentration. The germline V gene encodes CDR1 SGHRS and CDR2 YFSETQ. After removal of 3 bases from V and 4 bases from J, the junction retains 11 bases not matched to a gene. Counted from cysteine to phenylalanine, this CDR3 has 16 amino acids. The only DNA kept is the CDR3, 48 bases in frame from the first base.

Receptors were amplified or captured by multiplex PCR. The sequencing machine was an Illumina HiSeq 4000. To build TCR beta libraries, CDR3 regions were amplified by Arm-PCR using iRepertoire HTBI primers. Before sequencing, the PCR products went through gel purification. Per the original workflow: Across samples, some 62 TRBV and 13 to 15 TRBJ segments were identified and used for gene usage analysis of CDR3 amino acid clonotypes. COPE and FqMerger were used to merge the filtered high-quality paired reads into contigs. BLAST was used to align contigs to IMGT TRBV, TRBD and TRBJ reference genes, and CDR3 was defined according to IMGT. Any clonotype with a frequency above 0.1% was classified as a highly expanded clone. Shannon entropy served as the measure of repertoire diversity, while the Gini coefficient captured V-J evenness. A clonotype found in more than one individual was treated as public. Using fastp at Q25 and MiXCR, TCRdb reprocessed the public reads and kept productive beta chains. One record per CDR3 amino acid sequence lists the most common genes and DNA. It is TCRdb's table, rather than the study itself, that gives the V and J calls and clone size. The sample table shows under 500,000 distinct CDR3 sequences, and less than 25% are seen once. Roughly 8% of the sample belongs to the ten largest clones.

This entry is derived from a study of regulatory T cells in long-lasting Graves disease (dated by TCRdb to about 2021). About the investigation overall: Persistent Graves' disease was defined as persistently positive TSH receptor autoantibodies together with antithyroid drug treatment for over 5 years. Peripheral blood TCR sequencing and RNA sequencing compared persistent Graves' disease patients with newly diagnosed Graves' disease patients. The study was conducted in China and was registered as a clinical trial. A total of 35 or so samples were covered by TCR sequencing, comprising about 13 persistent and roughly 20 newly diagnosed Graves' disease patients. In the clinical cohort, patients with persistent Graves' disease had used antithyroid drugs for an average of about 10.3 years.

Overall study results and their limits: Preferential use of TRBV28, TRBJ1-2 and TRBJ2-5 was observed in persistent disease, whereas TRBV20-1 and TRBJ2-1 were favored in newly diagnosed disease. The study examined only peripheral blood because the primary lesion, thyroid tissue, could not be accessed. Sequencing and analysis were limited to the TCR beta chain. Persistent patients shared more public clonotypes among themselves (around 2,700) than newly diagnosed patients did (approximately 970). Compared with newly diagnosed patients, persistent Graves' disease patients had lower TCR Shannon entropy and fewer highly expanded clones, which suggests clonal expansion. The small sample size was acknowledged by the authors as a limitation that may reduce accuracy.

This receptor chain uses TRBV5-1 and TRBJ2-7, with TRBD1 identical over 9 junction bases. The clonotype was recovered from a female donor with Graves disease. The input for sequencing was peripheral blood mononuclear cells (PBMCs), taken when the disease was refractory, from a patient treated with antithyroid drugs. The nucleotide sequence reads TGCGCCAGCAGCTCCTACAACCGGGACAGGGCGTACGAGCAGTACTTC. Translated, this is CASSSYNRDRAYEQYF.